This is a list of T cell receptor beta chains from one sample in a study of cytomegalovirus exposure and HLA in healthy donors. TCRdb's copy holds only in-frame clones and misses some; the assay was immunoSEQ multiplex PCR. The sample lists roughly 45,000 clones; 94% were seen once. The sequenced material came from PBMCs. These TCRs come from a woman aged 18-29 years in good health and CMV-seropositive. CDR3s include the opening cysteine and the closing phenylalanine or tryptophan. A D gene is named only where the DNA matches it firmly. Clone size, where shown, is once, few, many, or a class for clones that have expanded.

size: -; D: -; J: TRBJ1-5; V: TRBV30; DNA: TGTGCCTGGCAGAACAGGACCCCCCCCTTTCCCCCTCGATATAGCAATCAGCCCCAGCATTTT; CDR3: CAWQNRTPPFPPRYSNQPQHF
size: -; D: -; J: TRBJ2-7; V: TRBV27; DNA: TGTGCCAGCAGTTTATCGGCCCACGGGTCCTACGAGCAGTACTTC; CDR3: CASSLSAHGSYEQYF
size: once; D: -; J: TRBJ1-6; V: TRBV6-5; DNA: TGTGCCAGCAGGCTAGACGACAGGCCTTCACCCCTCCACTTT; CDR3: CASRLDDRPSPLHF
size: -; D: TRBD1; J: TRBJ2-7; V: TRBV19; DNA: TGTGCCAGTAGTCGGAGCGGACAGGACACATACGAGCAGTACTTC; CDR3: CASSRSGQDTYEQYF
size: -; D: -; J: TRBJ2-5; V: TRBV28; DNA: TGTGCCAGCAGTCAAAACAGGGATGGCGGAGAGACCCAGTACTTC; CDR3: CASSQNRDGGETQYF
size: -; D: -; J: TRBJ1-1; V: TRBV15; DNA: TGTGCCACCAGCAGAGTTGGGGCGGGGGCGGTTGAAGCTTTCTTT; CDR3: CATSRVGAGAVEAFF
size: -; D: -; J: TRBJ2-7; V: TRBV2; DNA: TGTGCCAGCAGTGGAGGCGAGCAGTACTTC; CDR3: CASSGGEQYF
size: -; D: TRBD1; J: TRBJ2-7; V: TRBV9; DNA: TGTGCCAGCAGCGCGACACAGGGGGACGAGCAGTACTTC; CDR3: CASSATQGDEQYF
size: -; D: -; J: TRBJ2-5; V: TRBV28; DNA: TGTGCCAGCAGTTTTTGGACTGCCCCCCAGACCCAGTACTTC; CDR3: CASSFWTAPQTQYF
size: few; D: -; J: TRBJ1-1; V: TRBV20-1; DNA: TGCGGAACACAGGAGAACACTGAAGCTTTCTTT; CDR3: CGTQENTEAFF
size: -; D: TRBD1; J: TRBJ2-7; V: TRBV7-9; DNA: TGTGCCAGCACCTACGCAGGGGGACGGTCCTACGAGCAGTACTTC; CDR3: CASTYAGGRSYEQYF
size: -; D: TRBD2; J: TRBJ2-3; V: TRBV2; DNA: TGTGCCAGCGGGCGGGAGTGGAAAGATACGCAGTATTTT; CDR3: CASGREWKDTQYF
size: -; D: -; J: TRBJ2-1; V: TRBV19; DNA: TGTGCCAGTAGCTCTACTGGCAGGGCAAAGTTCTTC; CDR3: CASSSTGRAKFF
size: few; D: TRBD1; J: TRBJ1-6; V: TRBV28; DNA: TGTGCCAGCAGTTTAACTGACAGGGGGTCCTATAATTCACCCCTCCACTTT; CDR3: CASSLTDRGSYNSPLHF
size: -; D: TRBD2; J: TRBJ2-7; V: TRBV14; DNA: TGTGCCAGCAGCCAATGGGGACTAGCGGACTCCTACGAGCAGTACTTC; CDR3: CASSQWGLADSYEQYF
size: -; D: -; J: TRBJ2-1; V: TRBV29-1; DNA: TGCAGCGTCACAACAGGTTACAATGAGCAGTTCTTC; CDR3: CSVTTGYNEQFF
size: -; D: -; J: TRBJ2-3; V: TRBV7-6; DNA: TGTGCCAGCAGCTTAGCCGGGGGGCTAAGCACAGATACGCAGTATTTT; CDR3: CASSLAGGLSTDTQYF
size: -; D: TRBD2; J: TRBJ2-5; V: TRBV7-9; DNA: TGTGCCAGCAGCCTGTACAAGGGGGGACTAGCGGAAGAGACCCAGTACTTC; CDR3: CASSLYKGGLAEETQYF
size: -; D: -; J: TRBJ1-2; V: TRBV5-1; DNA: TGCGCCAGCAGCTTCGTTGCAGGGTACAACTATGGCTACACCTTC; CDR3: CASSFVAGYNYGYTF
size: -; D: TRBD1; J: TRBJ1-1; V: TRBV7-9; DNA: TGTGCCAGCAGCTTAGGATCGTCGGGACAGTCTATTGCTTTCTTT; CDR3: CASSLGSSGQSIAFF
size: -; D: -; J: TRBJ2-1; V: TRBV7-2; DNA: TGTGCCAGCAGGGGACTTCAGTACTACAATGAGCAGTTCTTC; CDR3: CASRGLQYYNEQFF
size: -; D: TRBD2; J: TRBJ2-7; V: TRBV28; DNA: TGTGCCAGCAGTTTCGGACTAGCGGGACAGACCTCCTACGAGCAGTACTTC; CDR3: CASSFGLAGQTSYEQYF
size: -; D: TRBD2; J: TRBJ2-6; V: TRBV7-2; DNA: TGTGCCAGCAGCCCATTTTCCCTAGCGGGACGTTCTGGGGCCAACGTCCTGACTTTC; CDR3: CASSPFSLAGRSGANVLTF
size: -; D: -; J: TRBJ2-5; V: TRBV9; DNA: TGTGCCAGCAGCGTAGAACAGGTGCGGGGTGAGACCCAGTACTTC; CDR3: CASSVEQVRGETQYF
size: -; D: -; J: TRBJ2-7; V: TRBV4-3; DNA: TGCGCCAGCAGCCAAGATACAAGCTGGAGCTACGAGCAGTACTTC; CDR3: CASSQDTSWSYEQYF
size: -; D: -; J: TRBJ1-2; V: TRBV19; DNA: TGTGCCAGTAGTACTACAGGATATGGCTACACCTTC; CDR3: CASSTTGYGYTF
size: -; D: TRBD1; J: TRBJ2-5; V: TRBV5-4; DNA: TGTGCCAGCACCGGACAGGGCCAAGAGACCCAGTACTTC; CDR3: CASTGQGQETQYF